The 9 T cell receptor beta chains reported below all come from one sample, sequenced in a study of Ad26.COV2.S vaccination and SARS-CoV-2 variants (dated by TCRdb to about 2021). Library preparation employed the immunoSEQ multiplex PCR assay. In TCRdb, the immuneACCESS table is reduced to in-frame sequences with V and J assigned. These tables do not hold every clone; where another copy was compared, an unresolved V gene accounts for under half, and the others remain unexplained. A total of around 300,000 clones appear in this sample, around 90% of them only once. The top ten hold approximately 5.9% of the sample. The treatment or condition label of this sample denotes: 15 to 20 received Ad26.COV2.S at low or high dose, single or two shots; 5 received placebo; per-sample allocation not given. Repertoires of vaccine and placebo recipients were sequenced from samples taken on day 63 after the first injection.

The specimen was peripheral blood, collected in a trial of Ad26.COV2.S vaccine versus placebo. The receptors derive from a person between 18 and 59 years old who received the Ad26.COV2.S COVID-19 vaccine or a placebo.

The chain employs TRBV14 and TRBJ2-1; D may be TRBD2 (5 bases). This CDR3 has 14 residues. Germline V lookup: CDR1 SGHDN, CDR2 FVKESK. Trimming shortened V by 4 bases and J by 4 bases, and 11 bases separated the two germline ends. The CDR3 DNA sequence: TGTGCCAGCAGCCTGAGCCGGGATTACAATGAGCAGTTCTTC. Its translation is CASSLSRDYNEQFF.

The chain is built from TRBV30 and TRBJ2-2; the match to TRBD2 covers 8 bases. With V trimmed by 4 bases and J by 6 bases, 10 bases remained unmatched. The V gene's germline CDR1 is GTSNPN and CDR2 SVGIG (reference sequence). The CDR3 is 15 residues long. The CDR3 nucleotides are TGTGCCTGGACCTCCCTCCGGGGGGGGGCCGGGGAGCTGTTTTTT. Translated, it gives CAWTSLRGGAGELFF.

The gene calls are TRBV18 and TRBJ1-6; 7 nucleotides match TRBD1. The CDR3 length is 14 residues. V lost 5 bases and J lost 6; bases outside the gene matches: 4. Germline V gives CDR1 KGHSH, CDR2 LQKENI. CDR3 sequence: CASSSGQVNSPLHF. As DNA, the CDR3 is TGTGCCAGCTCATCCGGACAGGTTAATTCACCCCTCCACTTT.

The sample holds one count of this clone. The rearrangement uses TRBV7-2 and TRBJ2-3; possible D gene TRBD2, 5 bases. From germline, CDR1 is SGHTA and CDR2 FQGNSA. V lost 11 bases and J 3 bases, leaving 12 bases between the germline ends. CDR3 size: 12 residues. The CDR3 is CAAAVGTDTQYF. The CDR3 DNA follows: TGTGCCGCAGCGGTGGGGACAGATACGCAGTATTTT. The full variable domain, in which reference TRBV7-2 and TRBJ2-3 provide the parts outside the CDR3, is GAGVSQSPSNKVTEKGKDVELRCDPISGHTALYWYRQSLGQGLEFLIYFQGNSAPDKSGLPSDRFSAERTGGSVSTLTIQRTQQEDSAVYLCAAAVGTDTQYFGPGTRLTVL.

The chain couples TRBV7-2 to TRBJ2-5; D is possibly TRBD2 (6 bases). Trimming cost V 3 bases and J 5 bases, with 19 bases left between them. The CDR3 covers 16 residues. In germline, CDR1 is SGHTA, CDR2 FQGNSA. The CDR3 sequence is CASSFGSEGQRETQYF. Here the CDR3 DNA reads TGTGCCAGCAGCTTTGGGTCGGAGGGGCAGAGGGAGACCCAGTACTTC. Combining the CDR3 with reference TRBV7-2 and TRBJ2-5 gives the whole variable domain GAGVSQSPSNKVTEKGKDVELRCDPISGHTALYWYRQSLGQGLEFLIYFQGNSAPDKSGLPSDRFSAERTGGSVSTLTIQRTQQEDSAVYLCASSFGSEGQRETQYFGPGTRLLVL.

The chain combines TRBV12-5 with TRBJ1-5; a weak D match, TRBD1 (5 bases). This CDR3 region has 17 residues. CDR1 and CDR2 (germline): LGHNT, FRNRAP. Deletions cut 1 base from V and 4 bases from J, with 17 bases between. The CDR3 is CASGLAQPAGLNQPQHF. CDR3 DNA: TGTGCTAGTGGTTTGGCCCAACCGGCGGGGCTAAATCAGCCCCAGCATTTT. The whole variable domain, remainder taken from reference TRBV12-5 and TRBJ1-5, is DARVTQTPRHKVTEMGQEVTMRCQPILGHNTVFWYRQTMMQGLELLAYFRNRAPLDDSGMPKDRFSAEMPDATLATLKIQPSEPRDSAVYFCASGLAQPAGLNQPQHFGDGTRLSIL.

This clone was seen just once. This sequence joins TRBV3-1 (or the pseudogene TRBV3-2) and TRBJ2-3; D ambiguous. Per the germline V gene, CDR1 is LGHDT and CDR2 is YNNKEL (reference sequence). The V and J ends lost 1 base and 5 bases respectively, with 4 bases between them. This CDR3 contains 12 residues. The CDR3 DNA follows: TGTGCCAGCAGCCAAGGTGTAGATACGCAGTATTTT. It specifies CASSQGVDTQYF.

CDR3 nucleotide sequence: TGTGCCAGCAGTGATATCAGGACAGCGGGTGACTCTGGAAACACCATATATTTT. Translated, it gives CASSDIRTAGDSGNTIYF. The chain is built from TRBV6-4 and TRBJ1-3; a weak D match, TRBD1 (6 bases). CDR1 is MRHNA, CDR2 SNTAGT, per germline. CDR3 size: 18 residues. V was cut by 3 bases and J by 0 bases, with 18 bases left in between.

This clone appeared once. The rearrangement joins TRBV7-2 to TRBJ2-5; 7 bases are shared with TRBD2. The germline V gene encodes CDR1 SGHTA and CDR2 FQGNSA. The CDR3 covers 15 residues. The ends lost 5 bases at V and 4 bases at J; junction bases unmatched: 10. The DNA for the CDR3 is TGTGCCAGCAGCCCTGGGGCGGGGGTAAGAGAGACCCAGTACTTC. Translated, it gives CASSPGAGVRETQYF. The complete variable domain, with remaining parts taken from reference TRBV7-2 and TRBJ2-5, reads GAGVSQSPSNKVTEKGKDVELRCDPISGHTALYWYRQSLGQGLEFLIYFQGNSAPDKSGLPSDRFSAERTGGSVSTLTIQRTQQEDSAVYLCASSPGAGVRETQYFGPGTRLLVL.